Sequencing of this T cell receptor beta chain was carried out in a study of cytomegalovirus exposure and HLA in healthy donors. Findings of the study overall: As a later analysis revealed, the rate of TCR association differed by HLA locus, with DRB1 most and HLA-C fewest. The authors later found most CMV-associated TCR beta chains appeared HLA-restricted.

A remark on this clone: The target antigen is unknown.

The CDR3 has 14 residues. V trimming: 3 bases; J trimming: 8 bases; junction bases outside the gene matches: 9. Looked up from germline, CDR1 is LNHDA and CDR2 is SQIVND (reference sequence). PCR primers comprised 60 Vbeta and 13 Jbeta primers. Assay used: immunoSEQ multiplex PCR; TCRdb lists only in-frame clones, some missing. The table lists 95,000 to 150,000 clones, about 80% of them singletons. This rearrangement joins TRBV19 to TRBJ1-2, with TRBD1 matching over 7 bases. The sequence came from a man younger than 45 in good health and CMV-seropositive. The sequencing sample was made of PBMCs. This chain's CDR3 is CASSIRQGLEGYTF. DNA of the CDR3: TGTGCCAGTAGTATCCGACAGGGCCTGGAGGGCTACACCTTC.